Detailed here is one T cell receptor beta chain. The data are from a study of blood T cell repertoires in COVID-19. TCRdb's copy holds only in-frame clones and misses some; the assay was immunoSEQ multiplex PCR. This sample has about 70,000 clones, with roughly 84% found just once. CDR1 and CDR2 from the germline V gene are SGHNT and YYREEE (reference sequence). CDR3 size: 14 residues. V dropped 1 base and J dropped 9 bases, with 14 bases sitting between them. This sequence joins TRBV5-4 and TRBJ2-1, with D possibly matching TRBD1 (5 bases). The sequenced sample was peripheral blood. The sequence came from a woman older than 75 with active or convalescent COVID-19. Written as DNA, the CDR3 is TGTGCCAGCAGCTTGAATCAAGGGGCCGGTGAGCAGTTCTTC. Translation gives CASSLNQGAGEQFF.